Listed below are T cell receptor beta chains from one sample, sequenced in a study of cytomegalovirus exposure and HLA in healthy donors. Repertoires were generated with immunoSEQ multiplex PCR, while TCRdb's copy carries only in-frame clones and drops some. Among around 130,000 clones listed, 70% to 85% were seen once. The sample taken for sequencing was PBMCs. These receptors were taken from a boy under 10 years old in good health and CMV-seronegative. The CDR3 runs from the conserved cysteine through the conserved F or W. The order of the fields is clone size, V gene, J gene, CDR3 protein. Not every row has a clone size; where given, it reads once, few, many or a size class.

clone_size: .; v_call: TRBV14; j_call: TRBJ2-2; cdr3_aa: CASSQELGATTGELFF
clone_size: .; v_call: TRBV5-5; j_call: TRBJ2-7; cdr3_aa: CASSFHRLRYEQYF
clone_size: .; v_call: TRBV2; j_call: TRBJ2-1; cdr3_aa: CAAIGGYNEQFF
clone_size: .; v_call: TRBV4-3; j_call: TRBJ1-5; cdr3_aa: CASSQERDRHQPQHF
clone_size: .; v_call: TRBV19; j_call: TRBJ1-2; cdr3_aa: CASREEGRKNYGYTF
clone_size: .; v_call: TRBV5-1; j_call: TRBJ1-4; cdr3_aa: CASSAHRGPEEKLFF
clone_size: .; v_call: TRBV9; j_call: TRBJ2-1; cdr3_aa: CASSVEGLAGANSYNEQFF
clone_size: .; v_call: TRBV7-9; j_call: TRBJ1-1; cdr3_aa: CASSGWNTEAFF
clone_size: .; v_call: TRBV7-9; j_call: TRBJ1-1; cdr3_aa: CSSSLRHRALLNTEAFF
clone_size: .; v_call: TRBV10-3; j_call: TRBJ1-1; cdr3_aa: CAISESPGVNTEAFF
clone_size: .; v_call: TRBV4-3; j_call: TRBJ1-5; cdr3_aa: CASSQDRRKDQPQHF
clone_size: .; v_call: TRBV7-9; j_call: TRBJ1-4; cdr3_aa: CASSRRDRAEATNEKLFF
clone_size: .; v_call: TRBV7-2; j_call: TRBJ1-5; cdr3_aa: CASSWTANNQPQHF
clone_size: .; v_call: TRBV9; j_call: TRBJ2-6; cdr3_aa: CASSPIGGAGSGANVLTF
clone_size: .; v_call: TRBV7-2; j_call: TRBJ2-7; cdr3_aa: CASSLAAGAYEQYF
clone_size: .; v_call: TRBV6-1; j_call: TRBJ2-5; cdr3_aa: CASSERDRGIQETQYF
clone_size: once; v_call: TRBV7-9; j_call: TRBJ1-1; cdr3_aa: CSSSLHLGTGRTEAFF
clone_size: .; v_call: TRBV29-1; j_call: TRBJ1-4; cdr3_aa: CSVGGDLESPNEKLFF
clone_size: .; v_call: TRBV6-5; j_call: TRBJ1-4; cdr3_aa: CASSPGTGGREKLFF
clone_size: .; v_call: TRBV5-1; j_call: TRBJ2-2; cdr3_aa: CASSPRTGAPGELFF
clone_size: .; v_call: TRBV11-2; j_call: TRBJ1-1; cdr3_aa: CASSRLSGGGTEAFF
clone_size: .; v_call: TRBV10-2; j_call: TRBJ1-5; cdr3_aa: CASSFTGDPNQPQHF
clone_size: .; v_call: TRBV2; j_call: TRBJ1-3; cdr3_aa: CASRGDRGGGNTIYF
clone_size: .; v_call: TRBV1; j_call: TRBJ2-5; cdr3_aa: CTSSHRDRETQYF
clone_size: .; v_call: TRBV5-6; j_call: TRBJ1-4; cdr3_aa: CASSFDGATNEKLFF
clone_size: .; v_call: TRBV6-1; j_call: TRBJ2-2; cdr3_aa: CASSEGTGAGELFF
clone_size: .; v_call: TRBV10-3; j_call: TRBJ1-1; cdr3_aa: CAISEGQVETEAFF
clone_size: once; v_call: TRBV7-2; j_call: TRBJ1-3; cdr3_aa: CASSFGQGKGNTIYF
clone_size: .; v_call: TRBV30; j_call: TRBJ1-3; cdr3_aa: CAWGDRNTIYF
clone_size: .; v_call: TRBV30; j_call: TRBJ1-1; cdr3_aa: CAWSGNRDSPEAFF
clone_size: few; v_call: TRBV25-1; j_call: TRBJ2-3; cdr3_aa: CASTSGQGETDTQYF
clone_size: .; v_call: TRBV6-5; j_call: TRBJ2-3; cdr3_aa: CASRGSGRAQDTQYF
clone_size: .; v_call: TRBV7-3; j_call: TRBJ1-1; cdr3_aa: CASSLDRNTEAFF
clone_size: few; v_call: TRBV6-5; j_call: TRBJ1-5; cdr3_aa: CASSAGDRGYQPQHF
clone_size: few; v_call: TRBV6-1; j_call: TRBJ1-5; cdr3_aa: CASSEQGNQPQHF
clone_size: .; v_call: TRBV7-7; j_call: TRBJ2-1; cdr3_aa: CASSPVAGGYNEQFF
clone_size: .; v_call: TRBV10-3; j_call: TRBJ1-3; cdr3_aa: CAISERSGQGFGNTIYF
clone_size: once; v_call: TRBV18; j_call: TRBJ1-5; cdr3_aa: CASSPSRAAGESNQPQHF
clone_size: .; v_call: TRBV4-3; j_call: TRBJ1-4; cdr3_aa: CASSQDRDRLATNEKLFF
clone_size: .; v_call: TRBV10-3; j_call: TRBJ1-2; cdr3_aa: CAISESPLNRQDYGYTF
clone_size: .; v_call: TRBV9; j_call: TRBJ1-2; cdr3_aa: CASSMASYGYTF
clone_size: .; v_call: TRBV7-8; j_call: TRBJ1-5; cdr3_aa: CASSPERTGYQPQHF
clone_size: .; v_call: TRBV7-9; j_call: TRBJ2-7; cdr3_aa: CSIGQGPYEQYF
clone_size: .; v_call: TRBV4-3; j_call: TRBJ1-1; cdr3_aa: CASSPTSYNTEAFF
clone_size: .; v_call: TRBV15; j_call: TRBJ1-4; cdr3_aa: CATSRGLTQGTEKLFF
clone_size: .; v_call: TRBV19; j_call: TRBJ1-5; cdr3_aa: CASSTQGNQPQHF
clone_size: once; v_call: TRBV6-1; j_call: TRBJ1-4; cdr3_aa: CASTLGAGAVEKLFF
clone_size: .; v_call: TRBV10-3; j_call: TRBJ2-1; cdr3_aa: CAISGKTSGTYNEQFF
clone_size: .; v_call: TRBV28; j_call: TRBJ2-3; cdr3_aa: CASSYNTDTQYF
clone_size: .; v_call: TRBV2; j_call: TRBJ1-1; cdr3_aa: CASSEVDRWGAAFF
clone_size: .; v_call: TRBV12-5; j_call: TRBJ2-7; cdr3_aa: CASGLGGQFSSYEQYF
clone_size: .; v_call: TRBV6-4; j_call: TRBJ2-2; cdr3_aa: CASGERTHTGELFF
clone_size: .; v_call: TRBV6-4; j_call: TRBJ1-5; cdr3_aa: CASSDPGQSNQPQHF
clone_size: .; v_call: TRBV7-2; j_call: TRBJ2-1; cdr3_aa: CASRGSGYNEQFF
clone_size: .; v_call: TRBV4-3; j_call: TRBJ2-1; cdr3_aa: CASSQDRGLDNEQFF
clone_size: .; v_call: TRBV5-4; j_call: TRBJ1-1; cdr3_aa: CASSPPPGTGGAAEAFF
clone_size: .; v_call: TRBV6-6; j_call: TRBJ1-2; cdr3_aa: CASSYVGTRIIYGYTF
clone_size: .; v_call: TRBV5-1; j_call: TRBJ2-3; cdr3_aa: CASSPWGAIAGGTDTQYF
clone_size: once; v_call: TRBV4-2; j_call: TRBJ1-1; cdr3_aa: CASSTRQGPNTEAFF